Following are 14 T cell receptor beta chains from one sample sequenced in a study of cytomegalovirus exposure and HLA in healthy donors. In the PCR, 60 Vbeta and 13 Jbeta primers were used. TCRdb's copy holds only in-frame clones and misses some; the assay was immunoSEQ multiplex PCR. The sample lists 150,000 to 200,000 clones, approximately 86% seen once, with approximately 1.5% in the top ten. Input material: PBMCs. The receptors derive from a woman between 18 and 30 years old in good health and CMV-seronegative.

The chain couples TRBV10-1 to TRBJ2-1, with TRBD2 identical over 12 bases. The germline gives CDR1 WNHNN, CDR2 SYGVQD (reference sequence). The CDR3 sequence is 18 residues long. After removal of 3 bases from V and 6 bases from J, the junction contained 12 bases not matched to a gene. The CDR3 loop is CASSDTVTLAGGGNEQFF. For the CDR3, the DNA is TGCGCCAGCAGTGATACAGTTACCCTAGCGGGGGGGGGCAATGAGCAGTTCTTC.

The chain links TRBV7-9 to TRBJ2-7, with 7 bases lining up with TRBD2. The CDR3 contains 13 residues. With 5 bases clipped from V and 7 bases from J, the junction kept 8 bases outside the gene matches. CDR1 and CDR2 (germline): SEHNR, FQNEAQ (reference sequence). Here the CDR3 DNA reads TGTGCCAGCAGCAGCGGGACTCTACGGGAGCAGTACTTC. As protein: CASSSGTLREQYF.

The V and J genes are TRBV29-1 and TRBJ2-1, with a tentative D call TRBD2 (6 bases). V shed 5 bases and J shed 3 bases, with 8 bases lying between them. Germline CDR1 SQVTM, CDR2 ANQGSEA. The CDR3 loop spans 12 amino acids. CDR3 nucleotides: TGCAGCGTTCGGCGGGACTACAATGAGCAGTTCTTC. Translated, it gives CSVRRDYNEQFF.

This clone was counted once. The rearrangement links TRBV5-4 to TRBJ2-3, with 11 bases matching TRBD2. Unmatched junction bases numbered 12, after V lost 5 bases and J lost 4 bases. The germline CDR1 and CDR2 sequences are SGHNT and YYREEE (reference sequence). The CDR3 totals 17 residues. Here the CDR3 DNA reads TGTGCCAGCAGTTTATTACTAGCGGGGGACTACTCAGATACGCAGTATTTT. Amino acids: CASSLLLAGDYSDTQYF.

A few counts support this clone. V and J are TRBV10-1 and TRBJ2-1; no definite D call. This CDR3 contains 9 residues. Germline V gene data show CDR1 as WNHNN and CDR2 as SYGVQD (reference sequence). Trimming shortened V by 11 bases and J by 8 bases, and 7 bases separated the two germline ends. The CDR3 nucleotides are TGCGCCCCCAGCGATGAGCAGTTCTTC. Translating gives CAPSDEQFF.

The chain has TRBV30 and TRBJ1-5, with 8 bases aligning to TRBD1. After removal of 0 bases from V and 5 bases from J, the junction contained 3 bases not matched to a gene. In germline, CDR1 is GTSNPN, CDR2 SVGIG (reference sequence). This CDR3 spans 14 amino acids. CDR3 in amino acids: CAWSVGQGDQPQHF. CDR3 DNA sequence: TGTGCCTGGAGTGTAGGACAGGGAGATCAGCCCCAGCATTTT.

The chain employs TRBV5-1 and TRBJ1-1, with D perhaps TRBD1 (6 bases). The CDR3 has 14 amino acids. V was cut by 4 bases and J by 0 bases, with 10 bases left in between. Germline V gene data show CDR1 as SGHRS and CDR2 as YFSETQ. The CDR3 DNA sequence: TGCGCCAGCAGCGTAACAGGGTTGAACACTGAAGCTTTCTTT. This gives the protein CASSVTGLNTEAFF.

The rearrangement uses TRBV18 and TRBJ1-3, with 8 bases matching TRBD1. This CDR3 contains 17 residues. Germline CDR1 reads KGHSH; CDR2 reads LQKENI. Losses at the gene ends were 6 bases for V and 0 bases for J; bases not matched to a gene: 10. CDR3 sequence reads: CASSRTGPTDSGNTIYF. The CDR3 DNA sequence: TGTGCCAGCTCCAGGACAGGGCCGACTGACTCTGGAAACACCATATATTTT.

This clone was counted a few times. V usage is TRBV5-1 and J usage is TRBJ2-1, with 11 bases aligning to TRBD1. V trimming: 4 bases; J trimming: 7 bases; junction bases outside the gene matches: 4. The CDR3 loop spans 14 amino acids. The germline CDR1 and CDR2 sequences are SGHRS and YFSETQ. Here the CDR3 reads CASSTGQGANEQFF. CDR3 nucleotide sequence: TGCGCCAGCAGCACCGGACAGGGGGCGAATGAGCAGTTCTTC. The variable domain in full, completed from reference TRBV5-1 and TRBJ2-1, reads KAGVTQTPRYLIKTRGQQVTLSCSPISGHRSVSWYQQTPGQGLQFLFEYFSETQRNKGNFPGRFSGRQFSNSRSEMNVSTLELGDSALYLCASSTGQGANEQFFGPGTRLTVL.

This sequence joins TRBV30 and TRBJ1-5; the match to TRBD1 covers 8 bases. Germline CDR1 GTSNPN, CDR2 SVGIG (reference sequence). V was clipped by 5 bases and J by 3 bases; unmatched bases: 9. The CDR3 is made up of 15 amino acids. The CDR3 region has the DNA TGTGCCTGGTCCGAGGGACAGGTCCCCAATCAGCCCCAGCATTTT. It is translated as CAWSEGQVPNQPQHF. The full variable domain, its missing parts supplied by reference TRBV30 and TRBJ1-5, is SQTIHQWPATLVQPVGSPLSLECTVEGTSNPNLYWYRQAAGRGLQLLFYSVGIGQISSEVPQNLSASRPQDRQFILSSKKLLLSDSGFYLCAWSEGQVPNQPQHFGDGTRLSIL.

The CDR3 region has the DNA TGTGCCAGTAGTCCCGGGACAGGGGAACCCTACGAGCAGTACTTC. It translates to CASSPGTGEPYEQYF. The V and J genes are TRBV19 and TRBJ2-7, with 10 bases aligning to TRBD1. Germline CDR1 and CDR2: LNHDA and SQIVND (reference sequence). The CDR3 length is 15 residues. The trim removed 5 bases at V and 2 bases at J, leaving 6 bases unmatched. The full variable domain, rest sourced from reference TRBV19 and TRBJ2-7, is DGGITQSPKYLFRKEGQNVTLSCEQNLNHDAMYWYRQDPGQGLRLIYYSQIVNDFQKGDIAEGYSVSREKKESFPLTVTSAQKNPTAFYLCASSPGTGEPYEQYFGPGTRLTVT.

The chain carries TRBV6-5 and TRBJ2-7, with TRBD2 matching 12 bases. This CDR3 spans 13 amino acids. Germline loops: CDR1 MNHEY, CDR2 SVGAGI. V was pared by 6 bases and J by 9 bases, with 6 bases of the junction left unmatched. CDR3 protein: CASRTSGGGGQYF. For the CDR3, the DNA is TGTGCCAGCAGGACTAGCGGGGGAGGAGGGCAGTACTTC.

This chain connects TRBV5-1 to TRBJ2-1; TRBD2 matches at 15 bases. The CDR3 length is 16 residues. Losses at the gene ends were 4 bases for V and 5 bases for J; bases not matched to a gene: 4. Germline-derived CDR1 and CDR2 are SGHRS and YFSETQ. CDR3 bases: TGCGCCAGCAGCAAGGGACTAGCGGGGGGACACAATGAGCAGTTCTTC. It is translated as CASSKGLAGGHNEQFF.

CDR3 residues: CASSSNWDTQYF. The DNA of the CDR3 is TGTGCCAGCAGCTCCAACTGGGATACGCAGTATTTT. The gene calls are TRBV11-3 and TRBJ2-3, with D unclear. This CDR3 is 12 amino acids long. CDR1 SGHNT and CDR2 YENEEA come from the germline V gene. V lost 4 bases and J 6 bases, leaving 8 bases between the germline ends. Complete variable domain (other parts from reference TRBV11-3 and TRBJ2-3): EAGVVQSPRYKIIEKKQPVAFWCNPISGHNTLYWYLQNLGQGPELLIRYENEEAVDDSQLPKDRFSAERLKGVDSTLKIQPAELGDSAVYLCASSSNWDTQYFGPGTRLTVL.